The clone carrying this T cell receptor beta chain was counted ten times or more. Antigen specificity is unknown. CDR1 and CDR2 from the germline V gene are SQVTM and ANQGSEA. V dropped 6 bases and J dropped 5; count of bases not matched to a gene: 7. CDR3 size: 12 residues. These data come from a study of blood T cells in healthy people across ages. Study-level points and caveats: A roughly linear age-dependent decrease characterized TCR beta diversity per million T cells. Long-lived donors had more naive CD4+ cells and higher diversity than aged donors.

The authors ran a second PCR of about 7 to 12 cycles using a sample-barcoded 5' primer and a J-beta primer mix. Each cDNA molecule received a tag from a template-switch adaptor that had 12 random nucleotides. Sequencing of every sample gave 2.5 million or more CDR3-containing paired-end reads. TCRdb reprocessed the 5' RACE reads with MiXCR, giving one entry per CDR3 protein. Of about 640,000 distinct CDR3 sequences in the sample, about 30% were seen once. The chain carries TRBV29-1 and TRBJ2-7, with 7 bases matching TRBD1. The sample comprised blood. This receptor was taken from an elderly woman in good health. The CDR3 nucleotides read TGCAGCGTCCTCCAGACAGGGCACGAGCAGTACTTC. As protein: CSVLQTGHEQYF.